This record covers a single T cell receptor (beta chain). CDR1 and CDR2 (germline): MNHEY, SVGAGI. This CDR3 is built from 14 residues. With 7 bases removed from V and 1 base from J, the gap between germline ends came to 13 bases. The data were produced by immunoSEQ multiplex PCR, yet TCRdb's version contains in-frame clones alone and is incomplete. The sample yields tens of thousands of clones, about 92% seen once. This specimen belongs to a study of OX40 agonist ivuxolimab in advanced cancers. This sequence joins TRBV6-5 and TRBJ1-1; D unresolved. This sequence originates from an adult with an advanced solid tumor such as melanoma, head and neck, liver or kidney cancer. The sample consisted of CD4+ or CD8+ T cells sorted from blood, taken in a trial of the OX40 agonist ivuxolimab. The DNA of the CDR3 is TGTGCCAGCACCGACGACACATCGAACACTGAAGCTTTCTTT. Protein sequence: CASTDDTSNTEAFF.